This entry is about one TCR beta chain. Its antigen is as yet unknown. In the CD4+ fraction, cells were divided into CD45RA+ naive and CD45RA-negative memory subsets. The data were produced by immunoSEQ multiplex PCR, yet TCRdb's version contains in-frame clones alone and is incomplete. The sample consists of some 2.3 million clones, more than 80% of them appearing once. This record comes from a study of shared clonotypes between healthy human individuals. The CDR3 is 12 residues long. V was trimmed by 3 bases and J by 6 bases, leaving 8 bases between them. The germline V gene has CDR1 MDHEN and CDR2 SYDVKM. Findings of the study overall: Shared across a few donors were around 5% of the naive CD4 clonotypes. Clonotype sharing among donors likely depends on sequencing depth. Blood was the sole source, and tissue repertoires probably differ.

The chain combines TRBV28 with TRBJ1-1; D is uncertain. The clonotype originates from a man aged 18 to 35 in good health. Some clones in this sample may be carry-over from other donors' samples. Specimen: naive CD4+ T cells from PBMCs. Subset specified: CD45RA+ positively selected. The CDR3 nucleotides are TGTGCCAGCAGTTTGAGGAGCCCTGAAGCTTTCTTT. Protein: CASSLRSPEAFF.